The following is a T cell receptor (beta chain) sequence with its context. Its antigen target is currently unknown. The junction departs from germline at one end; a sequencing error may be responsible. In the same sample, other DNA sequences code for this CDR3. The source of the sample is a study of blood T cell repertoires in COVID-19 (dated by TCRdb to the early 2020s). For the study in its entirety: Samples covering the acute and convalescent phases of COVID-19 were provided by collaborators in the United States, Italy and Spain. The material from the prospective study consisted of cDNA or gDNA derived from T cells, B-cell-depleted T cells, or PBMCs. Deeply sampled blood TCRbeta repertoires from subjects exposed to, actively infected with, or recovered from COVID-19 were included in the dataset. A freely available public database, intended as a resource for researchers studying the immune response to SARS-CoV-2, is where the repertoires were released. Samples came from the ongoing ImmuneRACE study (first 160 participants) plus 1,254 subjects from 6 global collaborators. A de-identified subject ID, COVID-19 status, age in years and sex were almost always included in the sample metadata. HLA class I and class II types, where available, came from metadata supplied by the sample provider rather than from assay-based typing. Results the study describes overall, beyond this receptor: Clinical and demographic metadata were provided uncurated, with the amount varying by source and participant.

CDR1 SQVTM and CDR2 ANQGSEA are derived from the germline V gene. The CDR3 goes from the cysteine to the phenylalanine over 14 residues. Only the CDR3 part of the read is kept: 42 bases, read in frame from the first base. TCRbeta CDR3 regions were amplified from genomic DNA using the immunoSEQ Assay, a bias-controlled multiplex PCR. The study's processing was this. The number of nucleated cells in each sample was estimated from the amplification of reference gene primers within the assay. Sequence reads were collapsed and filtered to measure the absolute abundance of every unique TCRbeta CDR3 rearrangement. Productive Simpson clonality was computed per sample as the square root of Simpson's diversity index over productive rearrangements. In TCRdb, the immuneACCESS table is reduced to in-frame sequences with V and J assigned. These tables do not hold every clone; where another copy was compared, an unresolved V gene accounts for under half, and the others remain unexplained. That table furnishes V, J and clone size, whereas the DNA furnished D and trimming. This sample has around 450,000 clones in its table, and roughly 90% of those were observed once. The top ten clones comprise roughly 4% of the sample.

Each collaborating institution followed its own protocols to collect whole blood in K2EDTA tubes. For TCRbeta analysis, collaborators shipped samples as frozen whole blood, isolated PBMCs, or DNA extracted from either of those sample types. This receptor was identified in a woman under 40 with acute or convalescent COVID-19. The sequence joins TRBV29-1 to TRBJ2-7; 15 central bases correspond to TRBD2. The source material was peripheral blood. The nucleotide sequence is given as TGCAGCGTCGGGACTAGCGGGGGGACCTACGAGCAGTATTTC. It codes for CSVGTSGGTYEQYF.